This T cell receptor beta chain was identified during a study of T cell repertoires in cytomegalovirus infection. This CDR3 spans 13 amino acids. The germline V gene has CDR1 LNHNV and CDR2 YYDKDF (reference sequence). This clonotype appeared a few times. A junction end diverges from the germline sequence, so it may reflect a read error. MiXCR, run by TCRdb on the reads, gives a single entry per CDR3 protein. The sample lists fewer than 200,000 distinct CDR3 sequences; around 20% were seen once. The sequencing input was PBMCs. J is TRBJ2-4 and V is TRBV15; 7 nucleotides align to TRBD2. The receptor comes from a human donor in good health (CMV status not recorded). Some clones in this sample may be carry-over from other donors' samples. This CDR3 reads CATSRQRRGVREF. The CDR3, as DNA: TGTGCCACCAGCCGCCAACGCCGGGGGGTAAGGGAGTTC.